This record looks at one TCR beta chain sequence and its context. Antigen specificity is unknown. Profiled with immunoSEQ multiplex PCR; TCRdb holds only in-frame clones, not every one. The table has some 2,500,000 clones, under 95% seen once. This entry belongs to a study of shared clonotypes between healthy human individuals. Study-wide background: Researchers assigned three CD4 naive, three CD4 memory, two CD8 naive and one CD8 memory plate to each donor.

Study conclusions and caveats: Roughly 5% of naive CD4 clonotypes were common to a few donors. Sequencing depth was expected to influence donor clonotype sharing.

The CDR3 is made up of 15 amino acids. The V end was cut by 0 bases, the J end by 4 bases, with 11 bases between. The V gene's germline CDR1 is SGHRS and CDR2 YFSETQ. The sequenced material came from naive CD4+ T cells from PBMCs. Specified subset: CD45RA+ positively selected. The TCR originated in a man younger than 35 in good health. Some clones in this sample may be carry-over from other donors' samples. The chain combines TRBV5-1 with TRBJ2-1; D uncertain. DNA of the CDR3: TGCGCCAGCAGCTTGGTTCAGGCTGTTTACAATGAGCAGTTCTTC. Amino acids: CASSLVQAVYNEQFF.